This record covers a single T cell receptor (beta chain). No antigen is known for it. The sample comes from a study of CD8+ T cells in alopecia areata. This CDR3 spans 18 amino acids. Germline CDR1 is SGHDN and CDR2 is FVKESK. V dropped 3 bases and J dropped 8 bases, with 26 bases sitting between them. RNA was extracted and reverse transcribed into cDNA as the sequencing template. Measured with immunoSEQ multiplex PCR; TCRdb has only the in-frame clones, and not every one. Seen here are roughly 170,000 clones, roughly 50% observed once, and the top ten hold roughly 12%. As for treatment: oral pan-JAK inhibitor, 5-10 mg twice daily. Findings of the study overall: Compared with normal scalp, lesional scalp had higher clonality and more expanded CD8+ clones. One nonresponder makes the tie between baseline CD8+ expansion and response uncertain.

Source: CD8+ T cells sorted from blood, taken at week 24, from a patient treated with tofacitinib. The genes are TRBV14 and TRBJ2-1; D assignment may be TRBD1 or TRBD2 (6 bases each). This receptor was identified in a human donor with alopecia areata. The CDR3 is CASSHVRGRGGPGDEQFF. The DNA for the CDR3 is TGTGCCAGCAGCCATGTAAGAGGGAGAGGGGGGCCTGGGGATGAGCAGTTCTTC.